The next 20 T cell receptor beta chains were all read from a single sample in a study of cytomegalovirus exposure and HLA in healthy donors. PCR was performed using 60 Vbeta and 13 Jbeta primers. Clones were sequenced by immunoSEQ multiplex PCR, and TCRdb holds only the in-frame ones, with some missing. Altogether about 100,000 clones are present, 76% being singletons, with the ten largest covering about 5.4%. Sequenced input: PBMCs. The receptor set was obtained from a woman aged 18-35 years in good health and CMV-seropositive.

This chain links TRBV28 with TRBJ1-2; tentative D call: TRBD1 (6 bases). The CDR3 loop spans 15 amino acids. In germline, CDR1 is MDHEN, CDR2 SYDVKM. Trimming left V 7 bases short and J 2 bases short, with 17 bases between. The CDR3 nucleotides are TGTGCCAGCACCTTGGGGGACACGGCGAACTATGGCTACACCTTC. The encoded protein is CASTLGDTANYGYTF.

The chain recombines TRBV9 with TRBJ2-3; 8 bases are shared with TRBD2. The J segment lost 2 bases and the V segment lost 3 bases, leaving 5 bases of the junction unmatched. The germline V gene encodes CDR1 SGDLS and CDR2 YYNGEE. CDR3 length: 15 amino acids. CDR3 nucleotides: TGTGCCAGCAGCGGGTTAGCGGGGTTCACAGATACGCAGTATTTT. Its protein is CASSGLAGFTDTQYF. The whole variable domain, filled in from reference TRBV9 and TRBJ2-3, reads DSGVTQTPKHLITATGQRVTLRCSPRSGDLSVYWYQQSLDQGLQFLIQYYNGEERAKGNILERFSAQQFPDLHSELNLSSLELGDSALYFCASSGLAGFTDTQYFGPGTRLTVL.

This clone was counted a few times. This chain joins TRBV5-1 and TRBJ1-4; D is possibly TRBD1 (5 bases). This CDR3 is 15 amino acids long. V was pared by 2 bases and J by 8 bases, with 16 bases between. In germline, CDR1 is SGHRS, CDR2 YFSETQ. CDR3 in DNA: TGCGCCAGCAGCTTTGGGGCGGATACGATGGAAAAACTGTTTTTT. Amino acids: CASSFGADTMEKLFF.

Many counts were recorded for this clone. The rearrangement joins TRBV7-3 to TRBJ2-1, with 11 bases matching TRBD2. CDR1 is SGHTA, CDR2 FQGTGA, per germline. This CDR3 spans 14 amino acids. Trimming took 5 bases from V and 6 from J; bases not matched to a gene: 3. This CDR3 is CASSPGLAANEQFF. The DNA of the CDR3 is TGTGCCAGCAGCCCGGGACTAGCGGCCAATGAGCAGTTCTTC.

The chain couples TRBV30 to TRBJ1-2; D not certain. V lost 3 bases to trimming and J lost 0 bases, with 8 bases between them. The CDR3 runs to 13 residues. Germline V gene lookup returns CDR1 GTSNPN and CDR2 SVGIG (reference sequence). The CDR3 spells CAWSTPANYGYTF. Here the CDR3 DNA reads TGTGCCTGGAGCACGCCAGCTAACTATGGCTACACCTTC.

The gene calls are TRBV16 and TRBJ2-3, with 8 bases identical to TRBD1. Germline V gives CDR1 KGHSY, CDR2 FQNENV. V lost 2 bases and J lost 2; bases outside the gene matches: 6. The length of the CDR3 is 16 residues. The CDR3 here is CASSQPGTGLTDTQYF. Written as DNA, the CDR3 is TGTGCCAGCAGCCAACCCGGGACAGGACTCACAGATACGCAGTATTTT. Together with reference TRBV16 and TRBJ2-3, the CDR3 gives the full variable domain: GEEVAQTPKHLVRGEGQKAKLYCAPIKGHSYVFWYQQVLKNEFKFLISFQNENVFDETGMPKERFSAKCLPNSPCSLEIQATKLEDSAVYFCASSQPGTGLTDTQYFGPGTRLTVL.

The V call is TRBV2, the J call TRBJ1-2; maybe TRBD1 (5 bases). The germline V and J ends were trimmed by 6 bases and 3 bases, with 17 bases remaining between them. The CDR3 contains 15 residues. Germline values: CDR1 SNHLY, CDR2 FYNNEI. CDR3 sequence (DNA): TGTGCCAGCAGCCAACCTGGGGGGGTTGACTATGGCTACACCTTC. Its protein is CASSQPGGVDYGYTF.

The chain carries TRBV2 and TRBJ2-3, with a tentative D call TRBD2 (6 bases). There are 15 residues in the CDR3. CDR1 is SNHLY, CDR2 FYNNEI, per germline. V lost 2 bases to trimming and J lost 0 bases, with 9 bases between them. As DNA, the CDR3 is TGTGCCAGCAGTGAACGCGGGAAAAGCACAGATACGCAGTATTTT. Its translation: CASSERGKSTDTQYF.

The CDR3 DNA sequence: TGTGCCAGCAGTGAAAGGGGGCTAGCGGGAGGCGGAGGGAATGAGCAGTTCTTC. This translates into CASSERGLAGGGGNEQFF. V is TRBV2 and J is TRBJ2-1, with 11 positions matching TRBD2. Germline lookup yields CDR1 SNHLY and CDR2 FYNNEI. The CDR3 consists of 18 residues. The V segment lost 2 bases and the J segment 7 bases; nucleotides outside the gene matches: 13.

The V gene is TRBV27, the J gene TRBJ2-5; TRBD2 agrees at 13 bases. The V and J ends lost 8 bases and 5 bases, in that order; junction bases with no gene match: 8. The CDR3 is made up of 15 amino acids. Germline CDR1 and CDR2: MNHEY and SMNVEV (reference sequence). CDR3 coding DNA: TGTGCCAGCGGAAGGACTAGCGGGAGTGCGGAGACCCAGTACTTC. Amino acid sequence: CASGRTSGSAETQYF.

The J gene is TRBJ1-1, the V gene TRBV7-2; TRBD1 might be the D (5 bases). CDR1 is SGHTA and CDR2 is FQGNSA in the germline V gene. The CDR3 is 15 residues long. The germline V and J ends were trimmed by 5 bases and 5 bases, with 18 bases remaining between them. The CDR3 coding sequence is TGTGCCAGCAGCCCTACAGACAGCCCATGGACTGAAGCTTTCTTT. This codes for CASSPTDSPWTEAFF.

This clone was observed a handful of times. The chain uses TRBV19 and TRBJ1-5; D possibly corresponds to TRBD1 (5 bases). The V end lost 2 bases, the J end lost 0 bases, and 8 bases lay between the germline ends. The CDR3 has 15 amino acids. Germline assignment: CDR1 LNHDA and CDR2 SQIVND (reference sequence). CDR3 residues: CASSIIQGSNQPQHF. DNA of the CDR3: TGTGCCAGTAGTATAATTCAGGGTAGCAATCAGCCCCAGCATTTT.

This chain uses TRBV25-1 with TRBJ1-1, with TRBD1 matching 7 bases. The V gene's germline CDR1 is MGHDK and CDR2 SYGVNS. The CDR3 spans 15 residues. Trimming at V came to 3 bases and at J to 4 bases, leaving 8 bases not matched to a gene. The CDR3, as DNA: TGTGCCAGCAGTGAGACCAGACAGGGCGGCACTGAAGCTTTCTTT. Translated, it gives CASSETRQGGTEAFF. The full variable domain, its missing parts supplied by reference TRBV25-1 and TRBJ1-1, is EADIYQTPRYLVIGTGKKITLECSQTMGHDKMYWYQQDPGMELHLIHYSYGVNSTEKGDLSSESTVSRIRTEHFPLTLESARPSHTSQYLCASSETRQGGTEAFFGQGTRLTVV.

The chain joins TRBV27 to TRBJ2-1; D perhaps matches TRBD1 (6 bases). The CDR3 loop spans 14 amino acids. The V gene lost 2 bases and the J gene lost 7 bases, with 12 bases spanning the gap. CDR1 MNHEY and CDR2 SMNVEV come from the germline V gene (reference sequence). In DNA, the CDR3 is TGTGCCAGCAGTTTACCAGGGGTAGGGAATGAGCAGTTCTTC. This sequence encodes CASSLPGVGNEQFF.

The chain combines TRBV6-1 with TRBJ2-7, with 9 bases fitting TRBD1. The CDR3 has 14 residues. V lost 8 bases, J lost 0 bases, and 5 bases stayed unmatched. CDR1 is MNHNS, CDR2 SASEGT, per germline. The CDR3 DNA reads as TGTGCCAGCTTCCGGGACAGGGCCTCCTACGAGCAGTACTTC. The encoded protein is CASFRDRASYEQYF.

This sequence joins TRBV7-3 and TRBJ1-1; tentatively, D is TRBD1 (5 bases). CDR3 length: 13 amino acids. The germline V gene encodes CDR1 SGHTA and CDR2 FQGTGA. Trimming shortened V by 4 bases and J by 1 base, and 7 bases separated the two germline ends. This CDR3 reads CASSSDRNTEAFF. CDR3 in DNA: TGTGCCAGCAGCTCCGACAGGAACACTGAAGCTTTCTTT.

This clone was counted once. This chain's CDR3 is CASTQTRNSYNEQFF. Here the CDR3 DNA reads TGTGCCAGCACCCAAACTAGAAACTCCTACAATGAGCAGTTCTTC. The rearrangement joins TRBV6-1 to TRBJ2-1; D perhaps matches TRBD2 (5 bases). The CDR3 runs to 15 residues. With 7 bases removed from V and 0 bases from J, the gap between germline ends came to 13 bases. CDR1 is MNHNS, CDR2 SASEGT, per germline.

The chain combines TRBV27 with TRBJ2-7, with 11 bases fitting TRBD2. The trim removed 3 bases at V and 4 bases at J, leaving 2 bases unmatched. CDR1 is MNHEY and CDR2 is SMNVEV in the germline V gene (reference sequence). The CDR3 extends over 14 amino acids. CDR3 DNA sequence: TGTGCCAGCAGTTTTAGCGGGAGGGATTACGAGCAGTACTTC. Encoded protein: CASSFSGRDYEQYF.

V gene TRBV5-1 combines with J gene TRBJ2-1; 8 nucleotides align to TRBD2. Germline CDR1 reads SGHRS; CDR2 reads YFSETQ. CDR3 size: 14 residues. J lost 7 bases, V lost 4 bases, and 7 bases had no gene match. This CDR3 is CASSPGLAGNEQFF. The CDR3 nucleotides are TGCGCCAGCAGCCCTGGACTAGCAGGGAATGAGCAGTTCTTC.

The table lists this clone with a count of one. The chain combines TRBV10-3 with TRBJ2-3; maybe TRBD2 (6 bases). In germline, CDR1 is ENHRY, CDR2 SYGVKD. V was cut by 4 bases and J by 2 bases, with 13 bases left in between. The length of the CDR3 is 15 residues. In DNA, the CDR3 is TGTGCCATCAGTGCGGCTAGCGCCAACACAGATACGCAGTATTTT. Translated: CAISAASANTDTQYF.